This T cell receptor beta chain was identified in a study of T cell responses to AZD1222 COVID-19 vaccine. Researchers grouped second doses given at about 4 or about 12 weeks into one pool. Profiled with immunoSEQ multiplex PCR; TCRdb holds only in-frame clones, not every one. Of about 170,000 clones detected, approximately 90% appear once; the ten largest clones hold 0.95% to 1.1%. This sample comprised peripheral blood, obtained 28 days after the second AZD1222 dose. The clonotype comes from an adult who received the AZD1222 COVID-19 vaccine.

The chain's CDR3 is CATNRDYHTDTQYF. CDR3 nucleotides: TGTGCCACCAACCGGGACTACCACACAGATACGCAGTATTTT. The rearrangement uses TRBV15 and TRBJ2-3; 7 bases are a match to TRBD2. The germline gives CDR1 LNHNV, CDR2 YYDKDF (reference sequence). J was trimmed by 2 bases and V by 7 bases; bases with no gene match: 6. The CDR3 consists of 14 residues. The full variable domain, rest sourced from reference TRBV15 and TRBJ2-3, is DAMVIQNPRYQVTQFGKPVTLSCSQTLNHNVMYWYQQKSSQAPKLLFHYYDKDFNNEADTPDNFQSRRPNTSFCFLDIRSPGLGDTAMYLCATNRDYHTDTQYFGPGTRLTVL.